These 27 T cell receptor beta chains came from one sample sequenced in a study of T cells in Graves' hyperthyroidism and ophthalmopathy. RNA transcripts yielded amplified TCR beta CDR3 regions. The TCR CDR3 first-round RT-PCR relied on the HTBI primer set. TCRdb reprocessed the multiplex PCR reads with MiXCR, giving one entry per CDR3 protein. Here the sample spans around 420,000 distinct CDR3 sequences, approximately 14% being singletons. Sequenced: blood. The receptors shown here come from a woman aged 18-29 years with Graves' hyperthyroidism.

This chain uses TRBV6-2 or TRBV6-3 with TRBJ2-7; no firm D call. The CDR3 consists of 13 residues. Trimming took 2 bases from V and 1 from J, leaving 6 bases between them. Germline CDR1 is MNHEY and CDR2 is SVGEGT. The CDR3 DNA reads TGTGCCAGCAGTTACGAGACATCCTACGAGCAGTACTTC. Amino acids: CASSYETSYEQYF.

Ten or more counts support this clonotype. The chain uses TRBV27 and TRBJ1-1, with D unclear. Germline lookup yields CDR1 MNHEY and CDR2 SMNVEV (reference sequence). The CDR3 has 13 residues. V was pared by 2 bases and J by 5 bases, with 9 bases between. The CDR3 coding sequence is TGTGCCAGCAGTTTAATCTCGGGGACTGAAGCTTTCTTT. It yields the protein CASSLISGTEAFF.

In its sample, this clonotype was seen many times. The chain employs TRBV7-9 and TRBJ1-1; 8 nucleotides agree with TRBD1. The germline gives CDR1 SEHNR, CDR2 FQNEAQ (reference sequence). V lost 5 bases, J lost 4 bases, and 6 bases stayed unmatched. The CDR3 is made up of 14 amino acids. CDR3 sequence (DNA): TGTGCCAGCAGCCAAACAGGGGGGATCACTGAAGCTTTCTTT. Protein: CASSQTGGITEAFF.

This clonotype was seen ten or more times. J is TRBJ2-3 and V is TRBV7-6, with 14 positions matching TRBD2. This CDR3 is built from 16 residues. V gave up 5 bases and J gave up 3 bases; unmatched junction bases: 4. Per the germline V gene, CDR1 is SGHVS and CDR2 is FNYEAQ. DNA for the CDR3: TGTGCCAGCAGCGCCGGGACTAGCGGGAGAACAGATACGCAGTATTTT. As protein: CASSAGTSGRTDTQYF. The whole variable domain, remainder taken from reference TRBV7-6 and TRBJ2-3, is GAGVSQSPRYKVTKRGQDVALRCDPISGHVSLYWYRQALGQGPEFLTYFNYEAQQDKSGLPNDRFSAERPEGSISTLTIQRTEQRDSAMYRCASSAGTSGRTDTQYFGPGTRLTVL.

The chain joins TRBV11-2 to TRBJ2-1; perhaps TRBD1 as D (6 bases). The germline V gene has CDR1 SGHAT and CDR2 FQNNGV. The CDR3 sequence is 18 residues long. Trimming removed 6 bases from V and 5 bases from J, with 26 bases in between. For the CDR3, the DNA is TGTGCCAGCAGGGACGGCAGGGGAAGAGGTCGAGTGGACAATGAGCAGTTCTTC. Amino acids: CASRDGRGRGRVDNEQFF.

The chain employs TRBV6-2 or TRBV6-3 and TRBJ2-1; tentatively, D is TRBD1 or TRBD2 (5 bases each). The V end lost 6 bases, the J end lost 3 bases, and 18 bases lay between the germline ends. Germline V gene lookup returns CDR1 MNHEY and CDR2 SVGEGT. The CDR3 loop spans 16 amino acids. CDR3 residues: CASRGDPGSNYNEQFF. CDR3 sequence (DNA): TGTGCCAGCAGGGGGGACCCGGGATCAAACTACAATGAGCAGTTCTTC.

This clonotype was detected ten times or more. The chain recombines TRBV5-1 with TRBJ2-2; TRBD1 might be the D (5 bases). Germline loops: CDR1 SGHRS, CDR2 YFSETQ. V lost 2 bases to trimming and J lost 1 base, with 9 bases between them. The CDR3 is made up of 15 amino acids. CDR3 sequence reads: CASSLAGMNTGELFF. The CDR3 coding sequence is TGCGCCAGCAGCTTAGCAGGGATGAACACCGGGGAGCTGTTTTTT.

This clonotype was counted many times. The genes are TRBV7-9 and TRBJ2-3; D not resolved. Deletions cut 5 bases from V and 0 bases from J, with 6 bases between. Germline V gives CDR1 SEHNR, CDR2 FQNEAQ (reference sequence). CDR3 length: 13 residues. For the CDR3, the DNA is TGTGCCAGCAGCCCACAGAGCACAGATACGCAGTATTTT. It codes for CASSPQSTDTQYF.

The gene calls are TRBV7-3 and TRBJ1-1; perhaps TRBD1 as D (6 bases). The CDR3 is 14 residues long. From germline, CDR1 is SGHTA and CDR2 FQGTGA. V lost 6 bases, J lost 4 bases, and 15 bases lay in between. The CDR3 bases are TGTGCCAGCAGTTCGACAGGTACCTTCACTGAAGCTTTCTTT. Translated, it gives CASSSTGTFTEAFF.

There are a few counts of this clonotype. This sequence joins TRBV5-6 and TRBJ2-7; 9 bases align to TRBD2. V gave up 0 bases and J gave up 0 bases; unmatched junction bases: 4. The germline CDR1 and CDR2 sequences are SGHDT and YYEEEE. This CDR3 has 16 amino acids. CDR3 DNA sequence: TGTGCCAGCAGCTTGGAGCTAGCGGGGAGCTCCTACGAGCAGTACTTC. Amino acids: CASSLELAGSSYEQYF. The entire variable domain, with the rest obtained from reference TRBV5-6 and TRBJ2-7, is as follows: DAGVTQSPTHLIKTRGQQVTLRCSPKSGHDTVSWYQQALGQGPQFIFQYYEEEERQRGNFPDRFSGHQFPNYSSELNVNALLLGDSALYLCASSLELAGSSYEQYFGPGTRLTVT.

This clonotype turned up a few times. The chain carries TRBV28 and TRBJ2-5; no definite D call. The CDR3 sequence is 11 residues long. Germline loops: CDR1 MDHEN, CDR2 SYDVKM. V was pared by 7 bases and J by 6 bases, with 9 bases between. CDR3 DNA sequence: TGTGCCAGCATGTATGAACAGACCCAGTACTTC. Protein: CASMYEQTQYF.

This clonotype was detected only a few times. At one boundary the junction diverges from the germline segment, which might be a read error. The chain carries TRBV20-1 and TRBJ2-7; D call uncertain. This CDR3 is 14 amino acids long. CDR1 and CDR2 from the germline V gene are DFQATT and SNEGSKA (reference sequence). In DNA, the CDR3 is TGCTGTGCTAGTTCGCCTGGCGACTCCTACGAGCAGTACTTC. As protein: CCASSPGDSYEQYF.

The CDR3 here is CASSSFFAYGGANVLTF. Written as DNA, the CDR3 is TGTGCCAGCAGTTCCTTTTTTGCGTACGGTGGGGCCAACGTCCTGACTTTC. This chain connects TRBV28 to TRBJ2-6; D is unresolved. Germline loops: CDR1 MDHEN, CDR2 SYDVKM. Trimming pared 4 bases from V and 3 bases from J, leaving 16 bases between. The CDR3 runs to 17 residues. The variable domain in full, with the rest retrieved from reference TRBV28 and TRBJ2-6, is DVKVTQSSRYLVKRTGEKVFLECVQDMDHENMFWYRQDPGLGLRLIYFSYDVKMKEKGDIPEGYSVSREKKERFSLILESASTNQTSMYLCASSSFFAYGGANVLTFGAGSRLTVL.

The chain couples TRBV9 to TRBJ1-2; 8 nucleotides align to TRBD1. The CDR3 loop spans 16 amino acids. CDR1 SGDLS and CDR2 YYNGEE come from the germline V gene. V trimming: 0 bases; J trimming: 6 bases; junction bases outside the gene matches: 10. The CDR3 DNA sequence: TGTGCCAGCAGCGTAGCCACTACTCCAGGGGGCGATGGCTACACCTTC. Translation gives CASSVATTPGGDGYTF.

This rearrangement joins TRBV24-1 to TRBJ2-5; D not certain. Germline CDR1 and CDR2: KGHDR and SFDVKD. Trimming left V 1 base short and J 6 bases short, with 5 bases between. This CDR3 is built from 12 residues. The CDR3 nucleotides are TGTGCCACCAGTGATTTTATGCAGACCCAGTACTTC. Translation: CATSDFMQTQYF.

A few counts support this clonotype. V gene TRBV5-1 combines with J gene TRBJ1-3, with TRBD1 matching 8 bases. With V trimmed by 5 bases and J by 1 base, 8 bases remained unmatched. CDR1 and CDR2 (germline): SGHRS, YFSETQ. The CDR3 has 16 amino acids. For the CDR3, the DNA is TGCGCCAGCAGACCGGACGACAGGGGATCTGGAAACACCATATATTTT. Protein product: CASRPDDRGSGNTIYF.

In this sample, this clonotype turned up many times. This chain links TRBV10-3 with TRBJ1-1; D is unresolved. CDR1 is ENHRY and CDR2 is SYGVKD in the germline V gene. CDR3 size: 16 residues. Trimming removed 0 bases at V and 0 bases at J, with 11 bases between. This CDR3 is CAISESVGQVNTEAFF. CDR3 sequence (DNA): TGTGCCATCAGTGAGTCTGTAGGGCAAGTGAACACTGAAGCTTTCTTT.

The chain uses TRBV19 and TRBJ2-7, with D maybe TRBD1 (6 bases). The CDR3 length is 16 residues. The germline V gene has CDR1 LNHDA and CDR2 SQIVND (reference sequence). V was trimmed by 6 bases and J by 1 base, leaving 19 bases between them. The CDR3 loop is CASSPSDSHGSYEQYF. The CDR3 nucleotides read TGTGCCAGTAGCCCTTCGGACAGCCATGGATCCTACGAGCAGTACTTC.

This clonotype was seen at least ten times. CDR3 DNA: TGCAGTGCTCTCGGGGTTAGCGGGAGGGATACGCAGTATTTT. Translation gives CSALGVSGRDTQYF. This chain links TRBV20-1 with TRBJ2-3, with 10 bases aligning to TRBD2. The CDR3 is 14 residues long. V was pared by 5 bases and J by 6 bases, with 8 bases of the junction left unmatched. Germline lookup yields CDR1 DFQATT and CDR2 SNEGSKA (reference sequence).

This clonotype was found many times. This chain uses TRBV7-2 with TRBJ2-1, with TRBD2 as a possible D gene (5 bases). Trimming removed 3 bases at V and 8 bases at J, with 14 bases between. Germline V gene lookup returns CDR1 SGHTA and CDR2 FQGNSA. This CDR3 spans 14 amino acids. The CDR3 sequence is CASSLYPLGDEQFF. Written as DNA, the CDR3 is TGTGCCAGCAGCTTGTATCCCCTCGGGGATGAGCAGTTCTTC.

This clonotype was recorded at least ten times. The rearrangement joins TRBV25-1 to TRBJ1-1; TRBD1 might be the D (5 bases). Trimming cost V 3 bases and J 0 bases, with 8 bases left between them. Germline CDR1 reads MGHDK; CDR2 reads SYGVNS. This CDR3 spans 14 amino acids. This chain's CDR3 is CASSDKGMNTEAFF. The CDR3 DNA reads as TGTGCCAGCAGTGATAAGGGGATGAACACTGAAGCTTTCTTT.

This clonotype was counted only a few times. The chain couples TRBV30 to TRBJ1-1, with TRBD1 identical over 7 bases. Germline V gene data show CDR1 as GTSNPN and CDR2 as SVGIG (reference sequence). The CDR3 is made up of 17 amino acids. V gave up 8 bases and J gave up 6 bases; unmatched junction bases: 24. CDR3 sequence reads: CAGLVWSLIYRGAEAFF. The CDR3 DNA is TGTGCCGGACTAGTTTGGTCACTAATCTACAGGGGTGCTGAAGCTTTCTTT.

This clonotype was seen repeatedly, ten times or more. This chain connects TRBV20-1 to TRBJ2-7, with D tentatively TRBD1 (6 bases). Trimming left V 3 bases short and J 3 bases short, with 18 bases between. In germline, CDR1 is DFQATT, CDR2 SNEGSKA (reference sequence). This CDR3 is 15 amino acids long. The CDR3 DNA reads as TGCAGTGCTAGTCTCCGGACAGTGGTAGACTACGAGCAGTACTTC. This sequence encodes CSASLRTVVDYEQYF.

This clonotype was counted at least ten times. V usage is TRBV7-8 and J usage is TRBJ2-2; D not certain. Germline loops: CDR1 SGHVS, CDR2 FQNEAQ. The CDR3 has 16 residues. V was pared by 2 bases and J by 0 bases, with 10 bases between. CDR3 loop: CASSLSVSANTGELFF. The CDR3 region has the DNA TGTGCCAGCAGCTTAAGTGTGTCAGCGAACACCGGGGAGCTGTTTTTT.

A few counts support this clonotype. V and J are TRBV20-1 and TRBJ1-1; 8 bases line up with TRBD1. CDR1 is DFQATT, CDR2 SNEGSKA, per germline (reference sequence). The CDR3 is 15 residues long. The trim removed 4 bases at V and 1 base at J, leaving 8 bases unmatched. The CDR3 DNA reads TGCAGTGCTACCCGACAGGGGCGTGCGAACACTGAAGCTTTCTTT. Its protein product is CSATRQGRANTEAFF.

The table lists this clonotype with many counts. The chain has TRBV11-2 and TRBJ2-7; 13 positions agree with TRBD2. The CDR3 loop spans 17 amino acids. V gave up 5 bases and J gave up 4 bases; unmatched junction bases: 11. Germline CDR1 SGHAT, CDR2 FQNNGV. Written as DNA, the CDR3 is TGTGCCAGCAGCCCCCGGTTTTGGACTAGCGGGAGTTACGAGCAGTACTTC. The encoded protein is CASSPRFWTSGSYEQYF.

This clonotype was recorded a few times. This chain connects TRBV28 to TRBJ1-4; 7 bases line up with TRBD1. Germline lookup yields CDR1 MDHEN and CDR2 SYDVKM. This CDR3 is 14 amino acids long. Trimming took 2 bases from V and 6 from J; bases not matched to a gene: 3. In DNA form, the CDR3 reads TGTGCCAGCAGTTTAACCCAGGGGGATGAAAAACTGTTTTTT. Translation gives CASSLTQGDEKLFF.